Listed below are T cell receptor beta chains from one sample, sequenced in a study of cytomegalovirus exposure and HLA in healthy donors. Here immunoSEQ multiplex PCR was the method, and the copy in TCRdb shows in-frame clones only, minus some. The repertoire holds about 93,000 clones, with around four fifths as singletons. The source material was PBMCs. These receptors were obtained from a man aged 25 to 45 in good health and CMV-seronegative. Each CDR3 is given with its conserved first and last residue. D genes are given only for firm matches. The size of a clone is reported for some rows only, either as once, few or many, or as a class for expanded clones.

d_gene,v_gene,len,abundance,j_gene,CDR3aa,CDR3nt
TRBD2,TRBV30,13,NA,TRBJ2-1,CAWSGLADNEQFF,TGTGCCTGGAGTGGGCTAGCGGACAATGAGCAGTTCTTC
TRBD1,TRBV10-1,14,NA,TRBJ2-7,CASSTAGTGDEQYF,TGCGCCAGCAGTACAGCCGGGACAGGGGACGAGCAGTACTTC
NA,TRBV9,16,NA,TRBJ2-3,CASSVDPQGITDTQYF,TGTGCCAGCAGCGTAGATCCCCAGGGGATCACAGATACGCAGTATTTT
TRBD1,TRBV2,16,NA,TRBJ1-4,CASRKPQGQRNEKLFF,TGTGCCAGCAGAAAACCTCAGGGACAGCGGAATGAAAAACTGTTTTTT
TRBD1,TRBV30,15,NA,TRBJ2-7,CAWSPTTGAWNEQYF,TGTGCCTGGAGTCCTACGACAGGGGCGTGGAACGAGCAGTACTTC
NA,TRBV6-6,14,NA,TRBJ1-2,CASSSPTRGSGYTF,TGTGCCAGCAGTTCCCCCACCCGCGGTAGTGGCTACACCTTC
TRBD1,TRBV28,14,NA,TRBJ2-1,CASRVPGQGSEQFF,TGTGCCAGCAGGGTACCGGGACAGGGTAGTGAGCAGTTCTTC
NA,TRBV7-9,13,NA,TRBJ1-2,CASSLPSQRGNTF,TGTGCCAGCAGCTTACCCTCTCAAAGGGGGAACACCTTC
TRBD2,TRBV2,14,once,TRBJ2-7,CASSDTSAAYEQYF,TGTGCCAGCAGTGACACTAGCGCTGCCTACGAGCAGTACTTC
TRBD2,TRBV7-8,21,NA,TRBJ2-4,CASSLSWLAGRRGEAKNIQYF,TGTGCCAGCAGCTTAAGTTGGCTAGCGGGAAGGAGGGGGGAGGCCAAAAACATTCAGTACTTC
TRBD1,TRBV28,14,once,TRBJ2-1,CASSPGQPYNEQFF,TGTGCCAGCTCTCCGGGACAGCCATACAATGAGCAGTTCTTC
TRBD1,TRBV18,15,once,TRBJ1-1,CASSPTITGDTEAFF,TGTGCCAGCTCACCAACTATCACAGGGGACACTGAAGCTTTCTTT
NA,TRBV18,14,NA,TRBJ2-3,CASLRGGGEDTQYF,TGTGCCAGCCTTCGAGGGGGGGGCGAAGATACGCAGTATTTT
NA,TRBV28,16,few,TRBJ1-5,CASSLGVRESNQPQHF,TGTGCCAGCAGTTTAGGGGTGAGGGAAAGCAATCAGCCCCAGCATTTT
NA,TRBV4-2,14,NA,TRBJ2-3,CASSQVAGTDTQYF,TGTGCCAGCAGCCAAGTTGCAGGGACAGATACGCAGTATTTT
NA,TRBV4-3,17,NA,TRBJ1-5,CASSQDLDSNSNQPQHF,TGCGCCAGCAGCCAAGATCTAGACAGTAATAGCAATCAGCCCCAGCATTTT
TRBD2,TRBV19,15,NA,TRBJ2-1,CASSSLAGAGNEQFF,TGTGCCAGTAGTAGTCTAGCGGGAGCTGGTAATGAGCAGTTCTTC
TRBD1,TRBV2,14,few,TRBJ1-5,CASSETGQLQPQHF,TGTGCCAGCAGTGAAACGGGACAGCTTCAGCCCCAGCATTTT
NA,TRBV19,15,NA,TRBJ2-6,CASSIGVSGANVLTF,TGTGCCAGTAGTATTGGAGTTTCTGGGGCCAACGTCCTGACTTTC
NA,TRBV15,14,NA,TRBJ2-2,CATSRNRNTGELFF,TGTGCCACCAGCAGAAACAGGAACACCGGGGAGCTGTTTTTT
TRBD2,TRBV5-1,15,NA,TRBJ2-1,CASSFGLAGVDEQFF,TGCGCCAGCAGCTTTGGACTAGCGGGAGTAGATGAGCAGTTCTTC
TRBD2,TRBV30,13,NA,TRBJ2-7,CAWRASGRYEQYF,TGTGCCTGGAGGGCTAGCGGGAGATACGAGCAGTACTTC
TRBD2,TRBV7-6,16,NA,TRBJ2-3,CASSLAGLAGVDTQYF,TGTGCCAGCAGCTTGGCCGGACTAGCGGGGGTAGATACGCAGTATTTT
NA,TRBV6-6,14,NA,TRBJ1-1,CASSFQGGDTEAFF,TGTGCCAGCAGTTTTCAGGGAGGGGACACTGAAGCTTTCTTT
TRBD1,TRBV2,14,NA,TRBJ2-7,CASFPGTGTYEQYF,TGTGCCAGCTTCCCCGGGACAGGGACCTACGAGCAGTACTTC
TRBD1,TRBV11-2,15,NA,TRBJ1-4,CASSLPGTGGEKLFF,TGTGCCAGCAGCTTACCTGGGACAGGGGGTGAAAAACTGTTTTTT
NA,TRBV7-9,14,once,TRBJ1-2,CASSLGQGNYGYTF,TGTGCCAGCAGCTTAGGGCAGGGGAACTATGGCTACACCTTC
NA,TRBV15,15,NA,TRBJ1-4,CATSREYGDNEKLFF,TGTGCCACCAGCAGAGAATACGGGGATAATGAAAAACTGTTTTTT
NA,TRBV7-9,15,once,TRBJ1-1,CAGGRLDIMNTEAFF,TGTGCGGGGGGGCGGCTGGACATCATGAACACTGAAGCTTTCTTT
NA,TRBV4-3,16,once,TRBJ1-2,CASSPNADYGSYGYTF,TGCGCCAGCAGCCCCAACGCAGACTATGGTTCTTATGGCTACACCTTC
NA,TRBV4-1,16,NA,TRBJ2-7,CASSQEEGLRAYEQYF,TGCGCCAGCAGCCAAGAGGAGGGGTTGAGGGCCTACGAGCAGTACTTC
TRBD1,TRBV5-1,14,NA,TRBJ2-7,CASSAITGGHEQYF,TGCGCCAGCAGCGCTATTACAGGGGGCCACGAGCAGTACTTC
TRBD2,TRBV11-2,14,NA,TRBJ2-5,CASSTRLAWETQYF,TGTGCCAGCAGCACGCGACTAGCATGGGAGACCCAGTACTTC
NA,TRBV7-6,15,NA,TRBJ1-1,CASSLLQGKNTEAFF,TGTGCCAGCAGCTTACTCCAGGGTAAGAACACTGAAGCTTTCTTT
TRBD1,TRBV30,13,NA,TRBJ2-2,CAWSLDRTGELFF,TGTGCCTGGAGTCTGGACAGGACCGGGGAGCTGTTTTTT
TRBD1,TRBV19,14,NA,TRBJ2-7,CASSAGQGVYEQYF,TGTGCCAGTAGTGCGGGACAGGGGGTTTACGAGCAGTACTTC
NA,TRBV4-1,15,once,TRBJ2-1,CASSQDQGYQNEQLF,TGCGCCAGCAGCCAAGACCAGGGGTATCAAAATGAGCAGCTCTTC
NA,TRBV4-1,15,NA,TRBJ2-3,CASSQNDRGADTQYF,TGCGCCAGCAGCCAGAACGACCGGGGGGCTGATACGCAGTATTTT
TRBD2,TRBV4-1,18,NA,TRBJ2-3,CASRPIAGGTKETDTQYF,TGCGCCAGCAGGCCTATAGCGGGAGGCACCAAAGAGACAGATACGCAGTATTTT
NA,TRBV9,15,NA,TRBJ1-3,CASSDSTSSGNTIYF,TGTGCCAGCAGCGACTCCACGAGCTCTGGAAACACCATATATTTT
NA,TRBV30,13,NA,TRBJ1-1,CAWSLTQGTEAFF,TGTGCCTGGAGTCTAACACAGGGAACTGAAGCTTTCTTT
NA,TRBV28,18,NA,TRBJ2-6,CASSLWMQLNSGANVLTF,TGTGCCAGCAGTTTATGGATGCAGTTGAATTCTGGGGCCAACGTCCTGACTTTC
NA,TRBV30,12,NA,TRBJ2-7,CAWSQLFDEQYF,TGTGCCTGGAGTCAGTTGTTCGACGAGCAGTACTTC
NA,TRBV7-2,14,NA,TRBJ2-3,CASSLMASTDTQYF,TGTGCCAGCAGCTTAATGGCCAGCACAGATACGCAGTATTTT
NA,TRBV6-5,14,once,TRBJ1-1,CASSSEGSNTEAFF,TGTGCCAGCAGTTCGGAAGGGAGTAACACTGAAGCTTTCTTT
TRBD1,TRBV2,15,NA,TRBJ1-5,CASRELTGGVRPQHF,TGTGCCAGCAGAGAATTGACAGGGGGCGTGCGTCCCCAGCATTTT
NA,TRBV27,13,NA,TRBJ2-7,CASSYQVSYEQYF,TGTGCCAGCAGTTATCAGGTATCCTACGAGCAGTACTTC
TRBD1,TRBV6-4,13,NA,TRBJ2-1,CASSTGENNEQFF,TGTGCCAGCTCGACAGGGGAAAACAATGAGCAGTTCTTC
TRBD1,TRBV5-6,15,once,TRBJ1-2,CASSLKGAAYYGYTF,TGTGCCAGCAGCTTGAAGGGGGCGGCTTACTATGGCTACACCTTC
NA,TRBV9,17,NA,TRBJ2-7,CASSEGMGRDLSYEQYF,TGTGCCAGCAGCGAGGGTATGGGGCGGGACCTCTCCTACGAGCAGTACTTC
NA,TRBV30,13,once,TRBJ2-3,CAWSVGGTDTQYF,TGTGCCTGGAGTGTCGGGGGCACAGATACGCAGTATTTT
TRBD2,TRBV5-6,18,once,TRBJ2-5,CASSGGGIPKGLGETQYF,TGTGCCAGCAGCGGGGGGGGGATCCCCAAGGGCCTGGGGGAGACCCAGTACTTC
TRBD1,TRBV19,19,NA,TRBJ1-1,CASSSPPGGAKVSRTEAFF,TGTGCCAGTAGTTCCCCTCCAGGGGGCGCAAAGGTCTCGCGAACTGAAGCTTTCTTT